This T cell receptor beta chain was observed in a study of response to subunit inactivated influenza vaccine. Regarding the study as a whole: After each seasonal influenza vaccination, few new T cells are recruited, the authors suggested.

TCRdb used MiXCR to reprocess the RT-PCR reads, holding one entry per CDR3 protein. Among a few hundred thousand distinct CDR3 sequences listed, just over 20% were seen once. The germline V gene has CDR1 SQVTM and CDR2 ANQGSEA. V lost 5 bases, J lost 7 bases, and 15 bases lay in between. There are 13 residues in the CDR3. On this clonotype: Its specificity is not known.

The source material was PBMCs from blood, sampled approximately 22 months after vaccination. The chain couples TRBV29-1 to TRBJ2-1, with a possible D match to TRBD2 (6 bases). This receptor was taken from a man in his fifties or sixties who received an inactivated influenza vaccine. Written as DNA, the CDR3 is TGCAGCGTTCTTGGAGGGGTCAAGAATGAGCAGTTCTTC. Amino acids: CSVLGGVKNEQFF.